Only one count was recorded for the clone carrying this T cell receptor beta chain. What it binds is unknown. This entry comes from a study of shared clonotypes between healthy human individuals. Study-wide background: Donors were a couple of women and a few men aged 18 to 49. The plates for each donor numbered three CD4 naive, three CD4 memory, two CD8 naive and one CD8 memory.

Germline V lookup: CDR1 SGHRS, CDR2 YFSETQ. After removal of 2 bases from V and 7 bases from J, the junction contained 8 bases not matched to a gene. This CDR3 is built from 15 residues. Study observations and caveats: Rarefaction gave evidence that sorted-subset sequencing remained incomplete despite large depth.

Authors' data handling: Filtering differed, since immunoSEQ gave only junction sequences and no quality scores. The assay was immunoSEQ multiplex PCR, and TCRdb's table has in-frame clones only and misses some. That table is the source of V, J and clone size, and D and trimming were worked out from the DNA. There are approximately 1.5 million clones in the sample; around 98% occur only once, and 0.4% to 0.45% lies in the top ten. This TCR was sampled from a man younger than 45 in good health. The chain joins TRBV5-1 to TRBJ1-4; TRBD1 matches at 7 bases. Sequencing input: naive CD4+ T cells sorted from blood. Stated subset: CD45RA+ positively selected. The CDR3 loop is CASSFTGNRGEKLFF. In nucleotides, the CDR3 is TGCGCCAGCAGCTTCACCGGTAACAGGGGTGAAAAACTGTTTTTT.